These 21 T cell receptor beta chains came from one sample sequenced in a study of identical twins. Each CDR3 protein is one row after TCRdb ran MiXCR on the 5' RACE reads. Among hundreds of thousands of distinct CDR3 sequences listed, about 20% were seen once. These data were also filed under a second study, of T cells expressing NK-cell markers.

The sequencing sample was made of PBMCs. The source of these receptors is a woman between 18 and 29 years old in good health.

The rearrangement joins TRBV20-1 to TRBJ2-7; D remains ambiguous. CDR1 DFQATT and CDR2 SNEGSKA come from the germline V gene (reference sequence). Deletions cut 5 bases from V and 0 bases from J, with 17 bases between. This CDR3 has 15 residues. The CDR3 DNA follows: TGCAGTGCTCAGTCGGACGACGTCTACTCCTACGAGCAGTACTTC. This codes for CSAQSDDVYSYEQYF.

There are many counts of this clonotype. The chain links TRBV12-3 or TRBV12-4 to TRBJ2-7; TRBD1 aligns across 8 bases. The CDR3 is 14 residues long. V trimming: 5 bases; J trimming: 1 base; junction bases outside the gene matches: 4. CDR3 DNA: TGTGCCAGCAGTCGGACAGGGTTATCCTACGAGCAGTACTTC. This sequence encodes CASSRTGLSYEQYF.

The chain employs TRBV27 and TRBJ2-7; D unclear. V was pared by 3 bases and J by 6 bases, with 15 bases between. This CDR3 has 14 amino acids. Germline lookup yields CDR1 MNHEY and CDR2 SMNVEV (reference sequence). CDR3 sequence: CASSFATPALEQYF. The CDR3 DNA sequence: TGTGCCAGCAGTTTCGCGACGCCCGCCCTCGAGCAGTACTTC.

The chain has TRBV6-1 and TRBJ2-7; weak D call: TRBD2 (5 bases). V was pared by 6 bases and J by 2 bases, with 17 bases between. The CDR3 contains 15 residues. CDR1 is MNHNS, CDR2 SASEGT, per germline. CDR3 loop: CASRFSGFGTYEQYF. CDR3 nucleotide sequence: TGTGCCAGCAGGTTTTCGGGGTTTGGTACCTACGAGCAGTACTTC.

V usage is TRBV7-9 and J usage is TRBJ2-5; TRBD1 matches 9 bases. The germline V gene has CDR1 SEHNR and CDR2 FQNEAQ (reference sequence). The CDR3 has 17 residues. With V trimmed by 3 bases and J by 1 base, 9 bases remained unmatched. CDR3 nucleotide sequence: TGTGCCAGCAGCTTGGGACAGGGCTTCTTTTTCCAAGAGACCCAGTACTTC. Translated, it gives CASSLGQGFFFQETQYF.

This rearrangement joins TRBV20-1 to TRBJ2-3; TRBD1 is a possible D gene (5 bases). The germline V and J ends were trimmed by 5 bases and 1 base, with 13 bases remaining between them. Germline V lookup: CDR1 DFQATT, CDR2 SNEGSKA (reference sequence). The CDR3 extends over 14 amino acids. The CDR3 region has the DNA TGCAGTGCTGCCCAGCCAGGGCGCACAGATACGCAGTATTTT. Translated: CSAAQPGRTDTQYF.

V usage is TRBV6-1 and J usage is TRBJ2-3; the match to TRBD1 covers 12 bases. The CDR3 is 19 residues long. Germline loops: CDR1 MNHNS, CDR2 SASEGT. V lost 6 bases to trimming and J lost 2 bases; unmatched junction nucleotides: 15. For the CDR3, the DNA is TGTGCCAGCAGCGGTCCGGGACAGGGGGCTCTAGCGAACACAGATACGCAGTATTTT. It codes for CASSGPGQGALANTDTQYF.

This clonotype was seen many times. Germline and junction disagree at one end, which may indicate a read error. The chain has TRBV5-1 and TRBJ2-7; maybe TRBD2 (5 bases). Per germline, CDR1 SGHRS and CDR2 YFSETQ. The CDR3 runs to 13 residues. The chain's CDR3 is CASSLATAYEQYF. The CDR3, as DNA: TGTGCCAGCAGTTTAGCGACCGCGTACGAGCAGTACTTC.

This chain links TRBV3-1 with TRBJ1-1; 7 bases match TRBD1. The trim removed 4 bases at V and 5 bases at J, leaving 7 bases unmatched. In germline, CDR1 is LGHDT, CDR2 YNNKEL (reference sequence). The CDR3 length is 14 residues. CDR3 sequence reads: CASSRLTGKTEAFF. The DNA of the CDR3 is TGTGCCAGCAGCCGACTGACAGGGAAGACTGAAGCTTTCTTT.

V is TRBV5-1 and J is TRBJ2-3, with TRBD2 matching 10 bases. V trimming: 6 bases; J trimming: 4 bases; junction bases outside the gene matches: 11. The CDR3 loop spans 16 amino acids. CDR1 and CDR2 (germline): SGHRS, YFSETQ. This CDR3 reads CASTLLAGEGPDTQYF. The CDR3 nucleotides are TGCGCCAGCACCCTCCTAGCGGGAGAAGGGCCAGATACGCAGTATTTT.

The rearrangement links TRBV5-1 to TRBJ2-1; D gene ambiguous. Germline V gene data show CDR1 as SGHRS and CDR2 as YFSETQ. This CDR3 is 15 amino acids long. V lost 0 bases and J lost 6, with 13 bases in between. The CDR3 DNA reads as TGCGCCAGCAGCTTGGACCGGGCAACGGCCAATGAGCAGTTCTTC. It translates to CASSLDRATANEQFF. The full variable domain, rest sourced from reference TRBV5-1 and TRBJ2-1, is KAGVTQTPRYLIKTRGQQVTLSCSPISGHRSVSWYQQTPGQGLQFLFEYFSETQRNKGNFPGRFSGRQFSNSRSEMNVSTLELGDSALYLCASSLDRATANEQFFGPGTRLTVL.

The rearrangement links TRBV5-1 to TRBJ1-1; TRBD1 might be the D (5 bases). Germline lookup yields CDR1 SGHRS and CDR2 YFSETQ. The ends were cut back, 0 bases at V and 6 bases at J, with 9 bases in the middle. The length of the CDR3 is 13 residues. CDR3 sequence: CASSLAGRAEAFF. In DNA, the CDR3 is TGCGCCAGCAGCTTGGCCGGCAGGGCTGAAGCTTTCTTT.

The chain has TRBV7-9 and TRBJ2-7, with D maybe TRBD1 (6 bases). V lost 0 bases to trimming and J lost 9 bases, with 21 bases between them. From germline, CDR1 is SEHNR and CDR2 FQNEAQ (reference sequence). CDR3 size: 16 residues. CDR3 residues: CASSLAGLGASNGQYF. The CDR3 nucleotides are TGTGCCAGCAGCTTAGCCGGTTTGGGGGCTTCTAATGGGCAGTACTTC.

CDR3 protein: CSVSGRTSGSYNEQFF. CDR3 nucleotides: TGCAGCGTGAGCGGCCGGACTAGCGGGAGTTACAATGAGCAGTTCTTC. V gene TRBV29-1 combines with J gene TRBJ2-1; 13 bases line up with TRBD2. Germline V lookup: CDR1 SQVTM, CDR2 ANQGSEA. After removal of 6 bases from V and 4 bases from J, the junction contained 9 bases not matched to a gene. The CDR3 has 16 residues.

V usage is TRBV11-2 and J usage is TRBJ2-7; D is unclear. CDR1 and CDR2 from the germline V gene are SGHAT and FQNNGV. V gave up 3 bases and J gave up 4 bases, with 10 bases separating them. The CDR3 length is 13 residues. The CDR3 here is CASSFKSGYEQYF. CDR3 in DNA: TGTGCCAGCAGCTTTAAGTCCGGATACGAGCAGTACTTC.

This clonotype was found a few times. The V and J genes are TRBV2 and TRBJ1-1; maybe TRBD1 (5 bases). Germline V gene data show CDR1 as SNHLY and CDR2 as FYNNEI. The CDR3 length is 14 residues. Trimming removed 6 bases from V and 6 bases from J, with 17 bases in between. This CDR3 is CASSGWGGVPEAFF. In DNA form, the CDR3 reads TGTGCCAGCAGCGGGTGGGGGGGTGTCCCTGAAGCTTTCTTT.

V usage is TRBV7-2 and J usage is TRBJ2-1; D ambiguous. There are 15 residues in the CDR3. Trimming shortened V by 6 bases and J by 0 bases, and 12 bases separated the two germline ends. Germline V lookup: CDR1 SGHTA, CDR2 FQGNSA. This CDR3 is CASRAPGISYNEQFF. The CDR3 coding sequence is TGTGCCAGCAGGGCACCCGGAATCTCCTACAATGAGCAGTTCTTC.

The gene calls are TRBV5-4 and TRBJ2-1; a possible D gene is TRBD1 (6 bases). V lost 1 base to trimming and J lost 6 bases, with 14 bases between them. The CDR3 consists of 15 residues. CDR1 and CDR2 (germline): SGHNT, YYREEE (reference sequence). The CDR3 region is CASSLSRQEANEQFF. CDR3 DNA sequence: TGTGCCAGCAGCTTGTCGAGACAGGAGGCCAATGAGCAGTTCTTC.

This clonotype has just a few counts. The chain couples TRBV20-1 to TRBJ1-2; 8 nucleotides align to TRBD1. This CDR3 has 16 amino acids. Per germline, CDR1 DFQATT and CDR2 SNEGSKA (reference sequence). The J segment lost 1 base and the V segment lost 0 bases, leaving 7 bases of the junction unmatched. The CDR3 loop is CSARDLGTGYNYGYTF. The CDR3 DNA follows: TGCAGTGCTAGAGATCTCGGGACAGGATATAACTATGGCTACACCTTC.

This clonotype was seen a few times. The rearrangement uses TRBV29-1 and TRBJ2-6; D is undetermined. CDR1 SQVTM and CDR2 ANQGSEA come from the germline V gene. V lost 4 bases and J 1 base, leaving 5 bases between the germline ends. The CDR3 runs 13 residues. The CDR3 nucleotides are TGCAGCGTTGCTCCTTCTGGGGCCAACGTCCTGACTTTC. Its translation: CSVAPSGANVLTF.

This clonotype was seen many times. The chain carries TRBV7-9 and TRBJ2-4; 7 positions match TRBD1. Trimming removed 5 bases from V and 6 bases from J; junction bases left unmatched: 7. Germline V lookup: CDR1 SEHNR, CDR2 FQNEAQ (reference sequence). The CDR3 has 14 residues. Here the CDR3 reads CASSPTRDRNIQYF. As DNA, the CDR3 is TGTGCCAGCAGCCCAACCCGGGACAGAAACATTCAGTACTTC.